Below, 2 T cell receptor beta chains from the same sample are listed, as sequenced in a study of T cell clones after liver transplantation. The repertoire was sequenced with immunoSEQ multiplex PCR; TCRdb's copy has only in-frame clones and lacks some. The sample shows tens of thousands of clones, 71% of them seen only once. Sample: CD4+ T cells from blood, taken before liver transplant. These receptors came from a human donor who received a liver transplant.

The chain joins TRBV15 to TRBJ2-5, with D perhaps TRBD2 (5 bases). Trimming pared 1 base from V and 1 base from J, leaving 13 bases between. The CDR3 consists of 16 residues. CDR1 is LNHNV, CDR2 YYDKDF, per germline (reference sequence). This CDR3 reads CATSRVGSGSQETQYF. CDR3 bases: TGTGCCACCAGCAGAGTGGGGAGCGGTAGCCAAGAGACCCAGTACTTC.

The rearrangement joins TRBV15 to TRBJ2-2, with 12 bases aligning to TRBD1. Germline values: CDR1 LNHNV, CDR2 YYDKDF (reference sequence). This CDR3 has 16 amino acids. V lost 3 bases and J lost 4; bases outside the gene matches: 3. The CDR3 nucleotides are TGTGCCACCAGCAGGGGACAGGGGGCTAGCACCGGGGAGCTGTTTTTT. This codes for CATSRGQGASTGELFF.